The 16 T cell receptor beta chains listed next were all sequenced from one sample in a study of response to subunit inactivated influenza vaccine. TCRdb ran MiXCR on the RT-PCR reads and lists one entry per CDR3 protein. The repertoire holds about half a million distinct CDR3 sequences, with roughly 23% as singletons. The sequenced sample was CD4+ T cells sorted from PBMCs, obtained roughly 5 days after vaccination. These receptors were obtained from a man between 45 and 60 years old who received an inactivated influenza vaccine.

A few counts support this clonotype. The rearrangement joins TRBV6-1 to TRBJ1-2; D not certain. The CDR3 is 13 residues long. Germline V lookup: CDR1 MNHNS, CDR2 SASEGT. With 2 bases removed from V and 4 bases from J, the gap between germline ends came to 8 bases. The CDR3, as DNA: TGTGCCAGCAGTGAACTGGGGATCTATGGCTACACCTTC. Its protein product is CASSELGIYGYTF.

The chain has TRBV29-1 and TRBJ2-7, with 11 bases matching TRBD2. V trimming: 0 bases; J trimming: 3 bases; junction bases outside the gene matches: 7. This CDR3 has 16 amino acids. Germline lookup yields CDR1 SQVTM and CDR2 ANQGSEA. The CDR3 region is CSVEESGLAGGYEQYF. CDR3 DNA sequence: TGCAGCGTTGAAGAATCGGGCCTAGCGGGAGGCTACGAGCAGTACTTC.

This clonotype was recorded a few times. The rearrangement uses TRBV2 and TRBJ1-6; 7 positions agree with TRBD1. Trimming at V came to 5 bases and at J to 6 bases, leaving 7 bases not matched to a gene. Germline V lookup: CDR1 SNHLY, CDR2 FYNNEI. This CDR3 spans 15 amino acids. CDR3: CASSYATGTNSPLHF. DNA for the CDR3: TGTGCCAGCAGTTACGCGACAGGGACTAATTCACCCCTCCACTTT.

The chain recombines TRBV20-1 with TRBJ1-5, with D uncertain. Germline loops: CDR1 DFQATT, CDR2 SNEGSKA (reference sequence). V lost 1 base and J lost 0, with 10 bases in between. The CDR3 is 15 amino acids. The CDR3 protein is CSARASAYSNQPQHF. CDR3 bases: TGCAGTGCTAGAGCCAGCGCTTATAGCAATCAGCCCCAGCATTTT.

The V and J genes are TRBV6-1 and TRBJ2-7; TRBD1 matches 7 bases. The ends lost 6 bases at V and 2 bases at J; junction bases unmatched: 10. The CDR3 contains 15 residues. Germline V CDR1 and CDR2: MNHNS, SASEGT. In DNA, the CDR3 is TGTGCCAGCAGGCTGACAGAGGGGGCCACCTACGAGCAGTACTTC. This encodes CASRLTEGATYEQYF.

This clonotype was picked up a small number of times. This chain uses TRBV2 with TRBJ2-7; D is tentatively TRBD1 or TRBD2 (6 bases each). Germline lookup yields CDR1 SNHLY and CDR2 FYNNEI. Trimming pared 6 bases from V and 0 bases from J, leaving 24 bases between. The CDR3 contains 18 residues. This chain's CDR3 is CASSHGYPGHGSSYEQYF. In DNA form, the CDR3 reads TGTGCCAGCAGCCATGGTTATCCGGGACACGGGAGCTCCTACGAGCAGTACTTC.

The chain combines TRBV25-1 with TRBJ1-2; 9 bases are a match to TRBD1. The V gene end was trimmed by 3 bases and the J gene end by 4 bases; junction bases not matched to a gene: 6. Germline assignment: CDR1 MGHDK and CDR2 SYGVNS. This CDR3 region has 15 residues. The CDR3 DNA is TGTGCCAGCAGTGACCCCGGGACAGGGTTCTATGGCTACACCTTC. As protein: CASSDPGTGFYGYTF.

This clonotype showed up just a few times. The chain employs TRBV5-6 and TRBJ2-7, with D perhaps TRBD1 (5 bases). The CDR3 runs 15 residues. V gave up 1 base and J gave up 1 base, with 12 bases separating them. Germline loops: CDR1 SGHDT, CDR2 YYEEEE. The CDR3 DNA sequence: TGTGCCAGCAGCTTGTCGCAGGGTAATTCCTACGAGCAGTACTTC. This sequence encodes CASSLSQGNSYEQYF.

This clonotype turned up a few times. This chain links TRBV7-8 with TRBJ2-3, with D perhaps TRBD2 (6 bases). Deletions cut 5 bases from V and 7 bases from J, with 16 bases between. Looked up from germline, CDR1 is SGHVS and CDR2 is FQNEAQ. CDR3 length: 14 amino acids. CDR3 protein: CASSRGLGLNTQYF. The CDR3 nucleotides are TGTGCCAGCAGCCGAGGACTGGGACTCAATACGCAGTATTTT.

The V call is TRBV5-1, the J call TRBJ2-3, with D maybe TRBD1 (5 bases). Trimming stripped 1 base from V and 2 bases from J, with 11 bases between. Germline assignment: CDR1 SGHRS and CDR2 YFSETQ. This CDR3 comprises 15 residues. Here the CDR3 reads CASSLWQGNTDTQYF. The DNA of the CDR3 is TGCGCCAGCAGCTTGTGGCAGGGCAACACAGATACGCAGTATTTT.

The chain has TRBV14 and TRBJ2-1; D not resolved. Germline loops: CDR1 SGHDN, CDR2 FVKESK. V lost 5 bases, J lost 11 bases, and 13 bases lay in between. CDR3 size: 12 residues. CDR3 residues: CASSKNTPKQFF. DNA for the CDR3: TGTGCCAGCAGCAAGAACACCCCCAAGCAGTTCTTC.

This clonotype was seen a handful of times. This chain links TRBV5-4 with TRBJ1-1; unclear D gene. Germline values: CDR1 SGHNT, CDR2 YYREEE (reference sequence). V was shortened by 4 bases and J by 0 bases, with 10 bases between the two germline ends. This CDR3 region has 14 residues. The CDR3 loop is CASSQSTVNTEAFF. CDR3 in DNA: TGTGCCAGCAGCCAATCCACAGTGAACACTGAAGCTTTCTTT. Full variable domain (rest looked up from reference TRBV5-4 and TRBJ1-1): ETGVTQSPTHLIKTRGQQVTLRCSSQSGHNTVSWYQQALGQGPQFIFQYYREEENGRGNFPPRFSGLQFPNYSSELNVNALELDDSALYLCASSQSTVNTEAFFGQGTRLTVV.

This clonotype was observed a handful of times. The rearrangement links TRBV27 to TRBJ2-2; D is unclear. Trimming took 5 bases from V and 6 from J, leaving 13 bases between them. CDR1 and CDR2 (germline): MNHEY, SMNVEV (reference sequence). The CDR3 is 14 residues long. The CDR3 DNA follows: TGTGCCAGCAGTCCCCTTCCCTCTTCCGGGGAGCTGTTTTTT. Translation gives CASSPLPSSGELFF.

The chain links TRBV5-1 to TRBJ2-5, with D hard to call. Trimming removed 7 bases from V and 2 bases from J, with 6 bases in between. The germline CDR1 and CDR2 sequences are SGHRS and YFSETQ. The CDR3 runs 11 residues. In nucleotides, the CDR3 is TGCGCCAGCCATAATCAAGAGACCCAGTACTTC. Its translation: CASHNQETQYF.

This clonotype was seen only a few times. V usage is TRBV5-1 and J usage is TRBJ2-1; TRBD2 agrees at 9 bases. V trimming: 4 bases; J trimming: 0 bases; junction bases outside the gene matches: 2. From germline, CDR1 is SGHRS and CDR2 YFSETQ. CDR3 length: 15 amino acids. This CDR3 is CASSRTSDSYNEQFF. The CDR3 bases are TGCGCCAGCAGCAGGACTAGCGACTCCTACAATGAGCAGTTCTTC.

This clonotype has just a few counts. This chain links TRBV7-9 with TRBJ2-5; D is perhaps TRBD2 (6 bases). Germline V lookup: CDR1 SEHNR, CDR2 FQNEAQ (reference sequence). CDR3 length: 15 residues. Deletions cut 1 base from V and 6 bases from J, with 15 bases between. CDR3 protein: CASSLGLDGGKTQYF. Written as DNA, the CDR3 is TGTGCCAGCAGCTTAGGGCTCGACGGGGGAAAGACCCAGTACTTC.